The 9 T cell receptor beta chains reported below all come from one sample, sequenced in a study of T cell repertoires in cytomegalovirus infection. TCRdb re-analysed the reads in MiXCR, keeping a single row per CDR3 protein. This sample has 250,000 to 300,000 distinct CDR3 sequences, with roughly 13% found just once. The source material was PBMCs. The receptors derive from a human donor in good health (CMV status not recorded). Some clones in this sample may be carry-over from other donors' samples.

The chain employs TRBV25-1 and TRBJ1-1; D may be TRBD1 (6 bases). Between the trimmed V and J ends, which lost 6 bases and 6 bases, there was a span of 11 bases. CDR1 is MGHDK, CDR2 SYGVNS, per germline. This CDR3 has 12 residues. CDR3 loop: CASRVGGAEAFF. Here the CDR3 DNA reads TGTGCCAGCAGGGTGGGGGGCGCTGAAGCTTTCTTT.

This clonotype was observed at least ten times. The rearrangement joins TRBV7-8 to TRBJ2-5; D gene unclear. The CDR3 is 17 residues long. Germline V gene data show CDR1 as SGHVS and CDR2 as FQNEAQ. The ends were cut back, 1 base at V and 0 bases at J, with 15 bases in the middle. CDR3 nucleotides: TGTGCCAGCAGCTTAGGGGTGTGGGCAGCCAACCAAGAGACCCAGTACTTC. Protein: CASSLGVWAANQETQYF.

This clonotype was counted between two and nine times. The V call is TRBV7-2, the J call TRBJ2-7, with a weak D call TRBD2 (6 bases). Germline V gives CDR1 SGHTA, CDR2 FQGNSA. This CDR3 has 15 residues. The V end was cut by 0 bases, the J end by 2 bases, with 11 bases between. The CDR3 region has the DNA TGTGCCAGCAGCTTAGCCGGGGGAGCAACCTACGAGCAGTACTTC. This gives the protein CASSLAGGATYEQYF.

This clonotype came up many times. The chain carries TRBV7-2 and TRBJ2-7; 8 nucleotides line up with TRBD1. The junction had 7 bases not matched to a gene; V was cut back by 5 bases and J by 1 base. The CDR3 is 15 amino acids. The germline gives CDR1 SGHTA, CDR2 FQGNSA. This CDR3 reads CASSPSRDRSYEQYF. The CDR3 nucleotides read TGTGCCAGCAGCCCCAGCCGGGACAGGTCCTACGAGCAGTACTTC.

This clonotype was seen many times. V usage is TRBV12-3 or TRBV12-4 and J usage is TRBJ1-4, with 9 bases fitting TRBD1. After removal of 6 bases from V and 7 bases from J, the junction contained 6 bases not matched to a gene. The CDR3 totals 14 residues. The CDR3 region has the DNA TGTGCCAGCAGACCGGGACAGGGTACTGAAAAACTGTTTTTT. The encoded protein is CASRPGQGTEKLFF.

This clonotype was found many times. V is TRBV19 and J is TRBJ2-2, with 7 bases aligning to TRBD1. The CDR3 runs to 14 residues. CDR1 is LNHDA, CDR2 SQIVND, per germline (reference sequence). The V and J ends lost 8 bases and 0 bases, in that order; junction bases with no gene match: 3. CDR3 sequence (DNA): TGTGCCAGTCAGGGGGAAACGAACACCGGGGAGCTGTTTTTT. Translating it yields CASQGETNTGELFF. Complete variable domain (other parts from reference TRBV19 and TRBJ2-2): DGGITQSPKYLFRKEGQNVTLSCEQNLNHDAMYWYRQDPGQGLRLIYYSQIVNDFQKGDIAEGYSVSREKKESFPLTVTSAQKNPTAFYLCASQGETNTGELFFGEGSRLTVL.

A few counts support this clonotype. The rearrangement links TRBV29-1 to TRBJ2-7; no reliable D call. Per germline, CDR1 SQVTM and CDR2 ANQGSEA. V was clipped by 3 bases and J by 6 bases, with 9 bases between them. The CDR3 sequence is 11 residues long. The CDR3 DNA follows: TGCAGCGTTGAGCTCCGCGGCGAGCAGTACTTC. This sequence encodes CSVELRGEQYF.

This clonotype was observed many times. The chain links TRBV10-3 to TRBJ2-5; 8 nucleotides agree with TRBD2. Trimming at V came to 7 bases and at J to 5 bases, leaving 12 bases not matched to a gene. CDR3 length equals 15 residues. Per the germline V gene, CDR1 is ENHRY and CDR2 is SYGVKD. CDR3 nucleotide sequence: TGTGCCATCACCGAAACTGCGGGAGGACCTGAGACCCAGTACTTC. This encodes CAITETAGGPETQYF.

The rearrangement joins TRBV5-4 to TRBJ2-4; tentative D call: TRBD2 (5 bases). This CDR3 is built from 15 residues. Germline values: CDR1 SGHNT, CDR2 YYREEE (reference sequence). V lost 4 bases, J lost 7 bases, and 18 bases lay in between. The CDR3 spells CASSAGERVGNIQYF. DNA of the CDR3: TGTGCCAGCAGCGCGGGCGAGAGGGTAGGGAACATTCAGTACTTC.